This T cell receptor (beta chain) comes out of a study of blood T cell repertoires in COVID-19. In the study overall: In each case, the material was cDNA or gDNA derived from T cells, B-cell-depleted T cells, or PBMCs.

With V trimmed by 7 bases and J by 6 bases, 8 bases remained unmatched. The CDR3 loop spans 15 amino acids. CDR1 is SNHLY, CDR2 FYNNEI, per germline. The recovered donors of Cohort 3 showed two negative PCRs, clearance, or symptom resolution. In the original analysis: The assay estimated nucleated cells by amplifying reference gene primers. Clones were sequenced by immunoSEQ multiplex PCR, and TCRdb holds only the in-frame ones, with some missing. The DNA gave D and trimming, while V, J and clone size come from that table. Here the sample spans 95,000 to 150,000 clones, 84% being singletons. The specimen was PBMCs or T cells enriched from blood (not recorded which). The gene calls are TRBV2 and TRBJ2-2; TRBD2 matches at 10 bases. This receptor was obtained from a woman in her twenties or thirties who had recovered from COVID-19. The chain's CDR3 is CASKSSGSIAGELFF. CDR3 in DNA: TGTGCCAGCAAATCTAGCGGGAGTATTGCCGGGGAGCTGTTTTTT.